This entry features one TCR beta chain sequence. The data are from a study of blood T cell repertoires in COVID-19. Original processing notes: Estimation of nucleated cell counts was performed using reference gene primer amplification. The table came from immunoSEQ multiplex PCR; TCRdb's copy has only in-frame clones and leaves some out. That table is the source of V, J and clone size, and D and trimming were worked out from the DNA. The sample has 200,000 to 250,000 clones, around 80% seen once. This clonotype originated in a human donor in a cohort sampled during active COVID-19. Sequenced: peripheral blood.

The CDR3 spells CASSSTWGGTDTQYF. The CDR3 region has the DNA TGCGCCAGCAGCTCGACCTGGGGGGGCACAGATACGCAGTATTTT. J is TRBJ2-3 and V is TRBV5-1; possibly TRBD2 for D (6 bases). CDR1 SGHRS and CDR2 YFSETQ come from the germline V gene. Trimming removed 3 bases from V and 1 base from J, with 12 bases in between. The length of the CDR3 is 15 residues.